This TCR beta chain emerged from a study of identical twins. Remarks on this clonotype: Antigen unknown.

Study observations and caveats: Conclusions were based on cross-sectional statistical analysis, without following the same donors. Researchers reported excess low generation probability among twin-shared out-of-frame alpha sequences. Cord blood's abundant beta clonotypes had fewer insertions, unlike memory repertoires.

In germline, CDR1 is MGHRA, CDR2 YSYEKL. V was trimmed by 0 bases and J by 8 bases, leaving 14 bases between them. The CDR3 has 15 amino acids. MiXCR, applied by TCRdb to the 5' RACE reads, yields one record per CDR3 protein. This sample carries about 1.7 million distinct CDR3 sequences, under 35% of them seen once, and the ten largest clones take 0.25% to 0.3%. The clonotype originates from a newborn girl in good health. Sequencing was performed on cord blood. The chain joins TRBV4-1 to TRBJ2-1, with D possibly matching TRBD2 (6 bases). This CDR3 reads CASSQERDLGDEQFF. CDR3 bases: TGCGCCAGCAGCCAAGAGCGGGACCTTGGCGATGAGCAGTTCTTC.